This TCR beta chain was retrieved from a study of blood T cell repertoires in COVID-19. Study at large: Whether acute or convalescent, the COVID-19 samples came from the United States, Italy and Spain.

Cohort 3 recovery required two negative PCRs, clearance, or symptom resolution. The table lists this clone with a few counts. Original methodology: Estimation of nucleated cell counts relied on the amplification of reference gene primers. Method: immunoSEQ multiplex PCR; TCRdb's copy keeps in-frame clones and lacks some. D and trimming come from the DNA, and the V and J calls and clone size come from that table. The sample lists around 300,000 clones, approximately 89% occurring once. This sequence originates from a man aged 30-40 years who had recovered from COVID-19. The source material was PBMCs or T cells enriched from blood (not recorded which).

The CDR3 coding sequence is TGTGCCAGCAGATCAACTAGCATCAATGAGCAGTTCTTC. Its translation: CASRSTSINEQFF. The chain is built from TRBV6-5 and TRBJ2-1, with D maybe TRBD2 (6 bases). Germline V gene data show CDR1 as MNHEY and CDR2 as SVGAGI. The CDR3 length is 13 residues. Between the trimmed V and J ends, which lost 6 bases and 6 bases, there was a span of 12 bases.